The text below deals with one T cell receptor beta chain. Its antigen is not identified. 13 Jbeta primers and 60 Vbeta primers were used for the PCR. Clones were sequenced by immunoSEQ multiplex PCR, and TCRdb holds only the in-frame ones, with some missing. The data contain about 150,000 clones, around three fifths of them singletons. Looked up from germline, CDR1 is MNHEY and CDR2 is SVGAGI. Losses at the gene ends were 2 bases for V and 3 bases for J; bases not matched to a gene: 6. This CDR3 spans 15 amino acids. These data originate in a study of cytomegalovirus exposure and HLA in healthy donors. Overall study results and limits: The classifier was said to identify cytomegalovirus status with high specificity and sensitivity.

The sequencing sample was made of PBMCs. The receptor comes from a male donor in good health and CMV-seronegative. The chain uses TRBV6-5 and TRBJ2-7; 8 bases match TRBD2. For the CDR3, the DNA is TGTGCCAGCAGTTACGGGGCGGGGGGTTACTACGAGCAGTACTTC. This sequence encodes CASSYGAGGYYEQYF.